The TCR beta chain under discussion was sequenced for a study of tumor-infiltrating lymphocytes in primary liver carcinoma. Study results and limitations: Unsorted bulk samples meant CD4+ and CD8+ repertoires went uncompared.

It was unsorted whole blood that yielded blood RNA, and germline DNA was also extracted. TCR beta cDNA was prepared out of roughly 0.5 ug total RNA by means of a constant-region primer. Construction of TCR beta libraries relied on three successive nested multiplex PCR rounds employing slightly modified ARM-PCR. TCRdb ran MiXCR on the multiplex PCR reads and lists one entry per CDR3 protein. The sample shows approximately 330,000 distinct CDR3 sequences, less than 70% of them seen only once. To note about this clonotype: Its antigen is unidentified.

The sequence came from a man aged 35 to 55 with primary liver carcinoma and hepatitis B virus infection. Sequencing used peripheral blood.

This CDR3 is CSAHRDSSTYEQYF. CDR3 nucleotides: TGCAGTGCGCACCGGGACTCATCCACCTACGAGCAGTACTTC. J is TRBJ2-7 and V is TRBV20-1; D is possibly TRBD2 (6 bases). V was shortened by 6 bases and J by 2 bases, with 17 bases between the two germline ends. The germline V gene has CDR1 DFQATT and CDR2 SNEGSKA (reference sequence). This CDR3 is 14 amino acids long.